Shown below are 26 T cell receptor beta chains from a single sample sequenced in a study of spatial heterogeneity in lung cancer. MiXCR, run by TCRdb on the 5' RACE reads, gives a single entry per CDR3 protein. The table has roughly 15,000 distinct CDR3 sequences, 6.3% seen once; the top ten hold roughly 24%. Described time point: blood at routine non-recurrence follow-up after resection. This material consisted of PBMCs, taken at follow-up. The source of these receptors is a male donor with early-stage non-small cell lung cancer.

The chain combines TRBV5-1 with TRBJ2-3; D not certain. V was pared by 2 bases and J by 4 bases, with 11 bases between. The germline gives CDR1 SGHRS, CDR2 YFSETQ. The CDR3 has 14 residues. The DNA of the CDR3 is TGCGCCAGCAGCTTTTCTCTGTTGGCAGATACGCAGTATTTT. It specifies CASSFSLLADTQYF.

The chain couples TRBV6-5 to TRBJ2-5; no reliable D call. V lost 5 bases and J lost 3, with 13 bases in between. CDR1 MNHEY and CDR2 SVGAGI come from the germline V gene. This CDR3 is built from 14 residues. Here the CDR3 reads CASSPAGGEETQYF. CDR3 DNA: TGTGCCAGCAGTCCCGCCGGCGGAGAAGAGACCCAGTACTTC.

This clonotype was recorded a few times. This chain joins TRBV20-1 and TRBJ2-3; TRBD1 is a possible D gene (6 bases). V lost 6 bases, J lost 0 bases, and 16 bases lay in between. The germline V gene encodes CDR1 DFQATT and CDR2 SNEGSKA (reference sequence). The CDR3 loop spans 15 amino acids. This chain's CDR3 is CSARLQGPSTDTQYF. In nucleotides, the CDR3 is TGCAGTGCCCGTCTACAGGGTCCAAGCACAGATACGCAGTATTTT.

J is TRBJ1-5 and V is TRBV6-5; tentatively, D is TRBD1 (6 bases). The CDR3 has 13 amino acids. The germline V gene has CDR1 MNHEY and CDR2 SVGAGI. V was cut by 2 bases and J by 6 bases, with 8 bases left in between. Here the CDR3 reads CASSYGGGQPQHF. In DNA, the CDR3 is TGTGCCAGCAGTTACGGGGGCGGTCAGCCCCAGCATTTT.

This clonotype has more than one count but fewer than ten. The genes are TRBV5-1 and TRBJ2-7; D is unresolved. Germline CDR1 is SGHRS and CDR2 is YFSETQ. V dropped 0 bases and J dropped 4 bases, with 11 bases sitting between them. This CDR3 comprises 14 residues. CDR3 sequence: CASSLAWGPYEQYF. CDR3 DNA sequence: TGCGCCAGCAGCTTGGCCTGGGGTCCATACGAGCAGTACTTC.

This clonotype was detected ten times or more. The chain carries TRBV2 and TRBJ2-7, with TRBD2 identical over 14 bases. The CDR3 has 15 residues. V shed 8 bases, J shed 3 bases, and the junction held 6 bases outside the gene matches. Germline CDR1 SNHLY, CDR2 FYNNEI. In DNA form, the CDR3 reads TGTGCCAGCCGACTAGCGGGAGGGCAGAGCTACGAGCAGTACTTC. Protein product: CASRLAGGQSYEQYF.

At least ten counts were recorded for this clonotype. The chain links TRBV5-1 to TRBJ2-6; D call uncertain. The length of the CDR3 is 16 residues. Trimming stripped 0 bases from V and 0 bases from J, with 7 bases between. Germline V lookup: CDR1 SGHRS, CDR2 YFSETQ. CDR3 residues: CASSLAPSSGANVLTF. CDR3 DNA: TGCGCCAGCAGCTTGGCCCCGAGCTCTGGGGCCAACGTCCTGACTTTC.

The CDR3 is CAYLNRWNTEAFF. DNA of the CDR3: TGTGCCTACCTGAACAGGTGGAACACTGAAGCTTTCTTT. This chain links TRBV30 with TRBJ1-1, with D possibly being TRBD1 (5 bases). The V gene's germline CDR1 is GTSNPN and CDR2 SVGIG (reference sequence). CDR3 length: 13 amino acids. Trimming removed 7 bases from V and 1 base from J, with 13 bases in between.

The chain combines TRBV6-2 or TRBV6-3 with TRBJ2-7; no firm D call. Trimming stripped 4 bases from V and 4 bases from J, with 8 bases between. Germline lookup yields CDR1 MNHEY and CDR2 SVGEGT. The CDR3 is 12 residues long. The CDR3 reads CASSFTVYEQYV. The CDR3 region has the DNA TGTGCCAGCAGTTTTACAGTGTACGAGCAGTACGTC.

The chain has TRBV3-1 and TRBJ2-2; the D gene is possibly TRBD2 (6 bases). V shed 10 bases and J shed 2 bases, with 14 bases lying between them. In germline, CDR1 is LGHDT, CDR2 YNNKEL (reference sequence). This CDR3 spans 14 amino acids. CDR3 sequence: CATRVGLNTGELFF. The DNA of the CDR3 is TGTGCCACCCGGGTTGGACTAAACACCGGGGAGCTGTTTTTT.

The chain has TRBV6-2 or TRBV6-3 and TRBJ1-1; 7 bases line up with TRBD1. V was clipped by 6 bases and J by 1 base; unmatched bases: 14. The germline gives CDR1 MNHEY, CDR2 SVGEGT. The CDR3 consists of 17 residues. CDR3 protein: CASRPTGLRHWNTEAFF. The CDR3 DNA follows: TGTGCCAGCAGACCGACAGGGTTGCGGCATTGGAACACTGAAGCTTTCTTT.

This clonotype was seen many times. J is TRBJ1-5 and V is TRBV5-5, with 9 bases aligning to TRBD1. With V trimmed by 4 bases and J by 0 bases, 11 bases remained unmatched. Germline V gene data show CDR1 as SGHKS and CDR2 as YYEKEE (reference sequence). The CDR3 extends over 18 amino acids. The CDR3 DNA reads TGTGCCAGCAGCCTGGGTCCTCCGGGACAGGGTAGCAATCAGCCCCAGCATTTT. Translated, it gives CASSLGPPGQGSNQPQHF.

The genes are TRBV6-1 and TRBJ1-6; D not certain. V gave up 1 base and J gave up 7 bases, with 5 bases separating them. The CDR3 consists of 13 residues. Germline values: CDR1 MNHNS, CDR2 SASEGT. The CDR3 DNA sequence: TGTGCCAGCAGTGAAGTCTGGAATTCACCCCTCCACTTT. Its protein product is CASSEVWNSPLHF.

This clonotype was counted at least ten times. This chain links TRBV29-1 with TRBJ1-2; D not certain. V was shortened by 3 bases and J by 3 bases, with 14 bases between the two germline ends. Looked up from germline, CDR1 is SQVTM and CDR2 is ANQGSEA. CDR3 size: 14 residues. The CDR3 loop reads CSVELLGRDYGYTF. The CDR3, as DNA: TGCAGCGTTGAGTTACTCGGAAGGGACTATGGCTACACCTTC. The full variable domain, in which reference TRBV29-1 and TRBJ1-2 provide the parts outside the CDR3, is SAVISQKPSRDICQRGTSLTIQCQVDSQVTMMFWYRQQPGQSLTLIATANQGSEATYESGFVIDKFPISRPNLTFSTLTVSNMSPEDSSIYLCSVELLGRDYGYTFGSGTRLTVV.

At least ten counts were recorded for this clonotype. The CDR3: CASSTGAKYEQYF. The DNA for the CDR3 is TGTGCCAGCAGCACTGGGGCCAAATACGAGCAGTACTTC. The V gene is TRBV27, the J gene TRBJ2-7, with D possibly being TRBD1 (5 bases). With 6 bases removed from V and 4 bases from J, the gap between germline ends came to 13 bases. The CDR3 totals 13 residues. Germline V gene sequence: CDR1 MNHEY, CDR2 SMNVEV (reference sequence).

Sample share makes this clonotype medium-sized. The chain joins TRBV5-1 to TRBJ2-6, with 7 bases identical to TRBD1. The CDR3 sequence is 17 residues long. Per germline, CDR1 SGHRS and CDR2 YFSETQ. The ends lost 1 base at V and 1 base at J; junction bases unmatched: 5. CDR3 nucleotides: TGCGCCAGCAGCTTGCGACAGGGAGCTTCTGGGGCCAACGTCCTGACTTTC. Translating it yields CASSLRQGASGANVLTF.

This clonotype has a count of ten or more. The chain has TRBV5-1 and TRBJ2-1; D is undetermined. The CDR3 is 13 residues long. V was cut by 4 bases and J by 7 bases, with 12 bases left in between. CDR1 SGHRS and CDR2 YFSETQ come from the germline V gene. CDR3: CASSPPALNEQFF. The CDR3 DNA reads as TGCGCCAGCAGCCCCCCAGCCTTAAATGAGCAGTTCTTC.

This clonotype was counted many times. The J gene is TRBJ1-5, the V gene TRBV6-2 or TRBV6-3, with 7 positions matching TRBD1. Per the germline V gene, CDR1 is MNHEY and CDR2 is SVGEGT. The CDR3 spans 14 residues. The V segment lost 7 bases and the J segment 4 bases; nucleotides outside the gene matches: 7. CDR3 nucleotide sequence: TGTGCCAGCACCGCGGGACAGAGGAATCAGCCCCAGCATTTT. Translated: CASTAGQRNQPQHF.

The chain employs TRBV6-5 and TRBJ2-7; D unresolved. CDR1 is MNHEY and CDR2 is SVGAGI in the germline V gene. The CDR3 totals 13 residues. The germline V and J ends were trimmed by 5 bases and 3 bases, with 11 bases remaining between them. The CDR3 spells CASSSHEGYEQYF. CDR3 coding DNA: TGTGCCAGCAGTAGCCACGAAGGCTACGAGCAGTACTTC.

This clonotype was detected many times. The V and J genes are TRBV7-2 and TRBJ2-1; no definite D call. The CDR3 totals 13 residues. V lost 1 base and J lost 1, with 2 bases in between. In germline, CDR1 is SGHTA, CDR2 FQGNSA. CDR3 nucleotides: TGTGCCAGCAGCTTAGTATCCTACAATGAGCAGTTCTTC. This translates into CASSLVSYNEQFF.

This clonotype was recorded at least ten times. This chain connects TRBV7-9 to TRBJ2-7; 14 positions match TRBD2. The trim removed 5 bases at V and 6 bases at J, leaving 12 bases unmatched. This CDR3 is 17 amino acids long. Germline CDR1 SEHNR, CDR2 FQNEAQ (reference sequence). The CDR3 DNA is TGTGCCAGCAGCCCCGGACTAGCGGGAGGCCGCTTTTCCGAGCAGTACTTC. Its translation: CASSPGLAGGRFSEQYF.

This clonotype showed up many times. The chain couples TRBV20-1 to TRBJ1-4, with no clear D. Germline V gives CDR1 DFQATT, CDR2 SNEGSKA (reference sequence). The length of the CDR3 is 13 residues. V lost 4 bases and J 5 bases, leaving 11 bases between the germline ends. The CDR3 here is CSAKRTANEKLFF. Written as DNA, the CDR3 is TGCAGTGCTAAACGGACTGCCAATGAAAAACTGTTTTTT.

This clonotype has ten or more counts. The rearrangement uses TRBV29-1 and TRBJ2-7; D is undetermined. Germline lookup yields CDR1 SQVTM and CDR2 ANQGSEA. This CDR3 is built from 12 residues. Trimming cost V 7 bases and J 0 bases, with 10 bases left between them. The CDR3 DNA sequence: TGCAGCGCCCAGACTCCCTCCTACGAGCAGTACTTC. Its protein is CSAQTPSYEQYF.

This clonotype was picked up many times. The chain recombines TRBV20-1 with TRBJ1-1, with D tentatively TRBD1 (6 bases). V was cut by 6 bases and J by 0 bases, with 14 bases left in between. Germline V gene lookup returns CDR1 DFQATT and CDR2 SNEGSKA (reference sequence). The length of the CDR3 is 14 residues. The CDR3 reads CSARWGGLNTEAFF. The CDR3 bases are TGCAGTGCCCGATGGGGGGGCTTGAACACTGAAGCTTTCTTT.

This clonotype appeared many times. The chain employs TRBV19 and TRBJ2-3; D might be TRBD1 (5 bases). V shed 5 bases and J shed 9 bases, with 9 bases lying between them. Germline CDR1 and CDR2: LNHDA and SQIVND (reference sequence). The CDR3 covers 11 residues. In nucleotides, the CDR3 is TGTGCCAGTAGTTCGAGACAGACGCAGTATTTT. It translates to CASSSRQTQYF.

This clonotype showed up many times. The rearrangement joins TRBV20-1 to TRBJ1-5, with 7 bases aligning to TRBD1. CDR1 DFQATT and CDR2 SNEGSKA come from the germline V gene (reference sequence). Germline trimming cut 6 bases from V and 1 base from J; bases unmatched to any gene: 9. The length of the CDR3 is 15 residues. This CDR3 reads CSAYASDRSNQPQHF. The CDR3 nucleotides are TGCAGTGCGTACGCATCGGACAGGAGCAATCAGCCCCAGCATTTT.